The 15 T cell receptor beta chains in this list originate from one sample, sequenced in a study of molecular identifiers for immune sequencing clone quantification (dated by TCRdb to 2016 to 2019). The library was prepared using PCR. Reads for this sample came from an Illumina HiSeq 4000. TCRdb itself trimmed the public reads at Q25 with fastp, ran MiXCR and retained productive beta chains. Rows with a matching CDR3 protein are joined into one entry that keeps the most common DNA and genes. This sample has 35,000 or so distinct CDR3 sequences in its table, and about a fifth of those were observed once. The ten largest clones capture more than 0.95% of the sample. Sequencing was carried out using naive CD8+ T cells from blood, with Jurkat cell RNA spiked in. What the cell subset or site label conveys for this sample: FACS-sorted CD8+CD4-CCR7+CD45RA+ naive T cells. Every receptor here comes from a human donor in good health. Some libraries in this study had Jurkat cell RNA spiked in.

There are many counts of this clonotype. This chain joins TRBV27 and TRBJ2-3; D perhaps matches TRBD2 (5 bases). Germline lookup yields CDR1 MNHEY and CDR2 SMNVEV (reference sequence). Trimming shortened V by 2 bases and J by 2 bases, and 8 bases separated the two germline ends. The CDR3 covers 14 residues. In DNA form, the CDR3 reads TGTGCCAGCAGTTTAATGCGGGCCACAGATACGCAGTATTTT. Residues: CASSLMRATDTQYF.

This clonotype was counted many times. The J gene is TRBJ2-5, the V gene TRBV5-1, with TRBD2 matching 10 bases. The junction had 13 bases not matched to a gene; V was cut back by 4 bases and J by 4 bases. The germline V gene has CDR1 SGHRS and CDR2 YFSETQ. This CDR3 region has 17 residues. The CDR3 DNA reads TGCGCCAGCAGCCCTGGAGAGAGACTAGCGGGCGGAGAGACCCAGTACTTC. Residues: CASSPGERLAGGETQYF.

This clonotype appeared many times. CDR3 in amino acids: CASGRQAGSTDTQYF. CDR3 coding DNA: TGTGCTAGTGGCCGCCAGGCCGGAAGCACAGATACGCAGTATTTT. The rearrangement uses TRBV12-5 and TRBJ2-3; D is undetermined. The CDR3 has 15 residues. Germline CDR1 is LGHNT and CDR2 is FRNRAP. The germline V and J ends were trimmed by 6 bases and 0 bases, with 13 bases remaining between them.

This clonotype has a count of ten or more. The chain couples TRBV6-5 to TRBJ2-1, with D maybe TRBD1 (5 bases). This CDR3 region has 12 residues. Germline CDR1 is MNHEY and CDR2 is SVGAGI. Trimming took 7 bases from V and 5 from J, leaving 9 bases between them. The CDR3 region has the DNA TGTGCCAGCACTGGGGCAGACAATGAGCAGTTCTTC. Translation gives CASTGADNEQFF.

This clonotype was recorded at least ten times. This chain uses TRBV28 with TRBJ2-3; 8 positions match TRBD2. Trimming at V came to 9 bases and at J to 2 bases, leaving 10 bases not matched to a gene. Germline V lookup: CDR1 MDHEN, CDR2 SYDVKM. This CDR3 has 15 amino acids. The CDR3 DNA reads TGTGCCAGTAGTATTTCGGGAGGGCCCACAGATACGCAGTATTTT. Protein: CASSISGGPTDTQYF.

The sample holds a few counts of this clonotype. V and J are TRBV13 and TRBJ2-6; D gene ambiguous. CDR1 and CDR2 from the germline V gene are PRHDT and FYEKMQ (reference sequence). The ends were cut back, 3 bases at V and 0 bases at J, with 12 bases in the middle. This CDR3 has 17 amino acids. For the CDR3, the DNA is TGTGCCAGCAGCTTGGGTCAGTCCGACTCTGGGGCCAACGTCCTGACTTTC. It specifies CASSLGQSDSGANVLTF.

This clonotype was counted a few times. Being one base from a much bigger clone, this may be a read error. The rearrangement links TRBV12-5 to TRBJ2-3; 15 bases are a match to TRBD2. The CDR3 has 17 amino acids. CDR1 and CDR2 from the germline V gene are LGHNT and FRNRAP. This CDR3 is CASGPGLAGGLTDTRYF. The CDR3 DNA follows: TGTGCTAGTGGTCCGGGACTAGCGGGGGGACTCACAGATACGCGGTATTTT.

Of note for this clonotype: A single base separates this from a much larger clone, so it may be a read error. The V and J genes are TRBV19 and TRBJ2-3; D unclear. The CDR3 has 13 residues. V shed 9 bases and J shed 4 bases, with 14 bases lying between them. The germline V gene has CDR1 LNHDA and CDR2 SQIVND (reference sequence). This chain's CDR3 is CASNPRTPDTQYF. The CDR3 nucleotides are TGTGCCAGCAACCCCAGGACCCCAGATACGCAGTATTTT.

This clonotype appeared many times. The chain is built from TRBV19 and TRBJ1-6; perhaps TRBD1 as D (5 bases). Trimming stripped 1 base from V and 9 bases from J, with 10 bases between. The length of the CDR3 is 14 residues. CDR1 and CDR2 (germline): LNHDA, SQIVND (reference sequence). This CDR3 is CASSIGAGPSPLHF. The CDR3 DNA follows: TGTGCCAGTAGTATAGGGGCGGGGCCTTCACCCCTCCACTTT.

At least ten counts were recorded for this clonotype. The V and J genes are TRBV7-9 and TRBJ2-3, with 8 bases matching TRBD1. Unmatched junction bases numbered 6, after V lost 4 bases and J lost 0 bases. CDR1 and CDR2 from the germline V gene are SEHNR and FQNEAQ (reference sequence). CDR3 length equals 16 residues. This CDR3 is CASSSRDRRSTDTQYF. The CDR3 nucleotides read TGTGCCAGCAGCTCCCGGGACAGGCGGAGCACAGATACGCAGTATTTT.

There are many counts of this clonotype. The chain joins TRBV28 to TRBJ2-7; D ambiguous. The V end lost 3 bases, the J end lost 2 bases, and 11 bases lay between the germline ends. The CDR3 extends over 14 amino acids. In germline, CDR1 is MDHEN, CDR2 SYDVKM. CDR3 protein: CASSFLGSAYEQYF. CDR3 DNA sequence: TGTGCCAGCAGTTTCCTAGGGTCGGCCTACGAGCAGTACTTC.

In regard to this clonotype: A much bigger clone sits one base away, suggesting this may be a read error. The V and J genes are TRBV6-2 or TRBV6-3 and TRBJ1-1; D ambiguous. CDR3 length equals 13 residues. Germline lookup yields CDR1 MNHEY and CDR2 SVGEGT. This CDR3 is CASSWIMNAEAFF. The DNA for the CDR3 is TGTGCCAGCAGTTGGATAATGAACGCTGAAGCTTTCTTT.

This clonotype has ten or more counts. V and J are TRBV29-1 and TRBJ2-7; TRBD2 agrees at 8 bases. V trimming: 2 bases; J trimming: 3 bases; junction bases outside the gene matches: 0. The germline V gene encodes CDR1 SQVTM and CDR2 ANQGSEA. The CDR3 is 12 residues long. CDR3 sequence reads: CSVELAGYEQYF. DNA for the CDR3: TGCAGCGTTGAACTAGCGGGCTACGAGCAGTACTTC.

As regards this clonotype: Given a much more abundant clone one base away, this may be a read error. The CDR3 carries no conserved terminal phenylalanine or tryptophan, so it likely arises from a read error. The chain carries TRBV9 and TRBJ2-3; possibly TRBD1 for D (6 bases). Germline V CDR1 and CDR2: SGDLS, YYNGEE. Trimming pared 0 bases from V and 6 bases from J, leaving 14 bases between. The CDR3 is 15 residues long. CDR3 bases: TGTGCCAGCAGCGTAGAGGGGGTTCAGTCGGATACGCAGTATCTT. It is translated as CASSVEGVQSDTQYL.

With regard to this clonotype: This sequence may be a read error, since a much larger clone differs from it by one base. The chain joins TRBV19 to TRBJ2-2, with 12 bases that match TRBD2. Trimming took 6 bases from V and 5 from J; bases not matched to a gene: 7. Germline loops: CDR1 LNHDA, CDR2 SQIVND (reference sequence). CDR3 length: 16 residues. The CDR3 DNA follows: TGTGCCAGTAGGATACGACTAGCGGGGGTGACCGGGGAGCTGTTTTTT. Residues: CASRIRLAGVTGELFF.